What follows describes a single TCR beta chain. Authors' processing steps: Amplification from reference gene primers served as the basis for estimated nucleated cell counts. The repertoire was sequenced with immunoSEQ multiplex PCR; TCRdb's copy has only in-frame clones and lacks some. V and J calls and clone size are as listed in that table; D and trimming were resolved from the DNA. Of approximately 220,000 clones detected, approximately 86% appear once; the ten largest clones hold 4.5% to 5.5%. The source of the sample is a study of blood T cell repertoires in COVID-19. Study summary: Sites across the United States, Italy and Spain contributed samples from acute and convalescent COVID-19.

Ages ranged from about 18 to 89 years, with residence in under 25 US areas. Sequencing input: PBMCs or T cells enriched from blood (not recorded which). The sequence derives from a woman aged 25 to 39 who had been exposed to COVID-19.

This chain's CDR3 is CATSNDRGVNTEAFF. In nucleotides, the CDR3 is TGTGCCACCAGCAATGACAGGGGGGTCAACACTGAAGCTTTCTTT. The V and J genes are TRBV15 and TRBJ1-1; TRBD1 aligns across 9 bases. Germline-derived CDR1 and CDR2 are LNHNV and YYDKDF (reference sequence). V lost 4 bases to trimming and J lost 2 bases; unmatched junction nucleotides: 5. This CDR3 has 15 residues.